These 27 T cell receptor beta chains came from one sample sequenced in a study of Ad26.COV2.S vaccination and SARS-CoV-2 variants. The assay was immunoSEQ multiplex PCR, and TCRdb's table has in-frame clones only and misses some. The sample lists more than 300,000 clones; more than 85% were seen once. Treatment reported: 15 to 20 received Ad26.COV2.S at low or high dose, single or two shots; about five received placebo; per-sample allocation not given. Day 63 after the first injection of vaccine or placebo was the sampling time. Sequences were derived from peripheral blood, sampled in a trial of Ad26.COV2.S vaccine versus placebo. These receptors were collected from a person aged 18-60 years who received the Ad26.COV2.S COVID-19 vaccine or a placebo.

The chain joins TRBV27 to TRBJ2-7; no clear D. V lost 8 bases and J 5 bases, leaving 16 bases between the germline ends. This CDR3 is built from 13 residues. CDR1 is MNHEY and CDR2 is SMNVEV in the germline V gene (reference sequence). CDR3 in amino acids: CASSASTGHEQYF. The CDR3 DNA is TGTGCCAGCTCCGCATCGACGGGCCACGAGCAGTACTTC.

This chain joins TRBV10-2 and TRBJ2-2, with D maybe TRBD1 (6 bases). The CDR3 spans 15 residues. Per the germline V gene, CDR1 is WSHSY and CDR2 is SAAADI. The germline V and J ends were trimmed by 10 bases and 3 bases, with 18 bases remaining between them. The CDR3 is CAILTSRGDTGELFF. The CDR3 DNA sequence: TGCGCCATCCTCACCAGCAGGGGCGACACCGGGGAGCTGTTTTTT.

This chain links TRBV20-1 with TRBJ2-3; D gene uncertain. The CDR3 spans 15 residues. V was trimmed by 3 bases and J by 0 bases, leaving 13 bases between them. In germline, CDR1 is DFQATT, CDR2 SNEGSKA (reference sequence). The DNA for the CDR3 is TGCAGTGCTAGTCGGCCCTACATTAGCACAGATACGCAGTATTTT. It is translated as CSASRPYISTDTQYF.

The chain combines TRBV11-2 with TRBJ2-7, with TRBD1 matching 10 bases. Germline V gene data show CDR1 as SGHAT and CDR2 as FQNNGV. This CDR3 is 15 amino acids long. V lost 5 bases to trimming and J lost 5 bases; unmatched junction nucleotides: 9. The CDR3 reads CASSRRTGGIDEQYF. The DNA for the CDR3 is TGTGCCAGCAGCCGCCGGACAGGGGGTATCGACGAGCAGTACTTC.

The chain has TRBV13 and TRBJ1-5, with 7 bases matching TRBD1. The CDR3 sequence is 16 residues long. V lost 2 bases, J lost 0 bases, and 4 bases stayed unmatched. Germline V lookup: CDR1 PRHDT, CDR2 FYEKMQ (reference sequence). The CDR3 bases are TGTGCCAGCAGCTTAAGGACAGGAGATAGCAATCAGCCCCAGCATTTT. Its protein is CASSLRTGDSNQPQHF.

About this clone itself: Other nucleotide sequences from this sample produce the same CDR3. The chain uses TRBV5-1 and TRBJ2-7; 8 bases fit TRBD1. In germline, CDR1 is SGHRS, CDR2 YFSETQ. This CDR3 spans 15 amino acids. V was pared by 5 bases and J by 0 bases, with 7 bases of the junction left unmatched. CDR3: CASRPGTGRSYEQYF. The CDR3 DNA reads as TGCGCCAGCAGACCCGGGACAGGACGCTCCTACGAGCAGTACTTC.

The chain has TRBV19 and TRBJ2-1; 8 positions agree with TRBD2. Germline V CDR1 and CDR2: LNHDA, SQIVND (reference sequence). This CDR3 region has 17 residues. The J segment lost 4 bases and the V segment lost 5 bases, leaving 13 bases of the junction unmatched. The CDR3 DNA reads TGTGCCAGTAGTGCACCCCCTGGACTAGCAGCGTACAATGAGCAGTTCTTC. It encodes CASSAPPGLAAYNEQFF.

The chain has TRBV4-1 and TRBJ2-6; D may correspond to TRBD1 or TRBD2 (5 bases each). Germline-derived CDR1 and CDR2 are MGHRA and YSYEKL. The CDR3 length is 19 residues. Trimming pared 4 bases from V and 2 bases from J, leaving 21 bases between. CDR3 DNA: TGCGCCAGCAGCCGACAGAGGGGTACACGGTTACCTGGGGCCAACGTCCTGACTTTC. This translates into CASSRQRGTRLPGANVLTF.

The CDR3 DNA follows: TGTGCCAGTAGTATAGAAGGGGAGAGGTACACCTTC. Translation: CASSIEGERYTF. This rearrangement joins TRBV19 to TRBJ1-2; perhaps TRBD1 as D (5 bases). CDR3 length equals 12 residues. V shed 0 bases and J shed 11 bases, with 10 bases lying between them. The germline V gene has CDR1 LNHDA and CDR2 SQIVND (reference sequence).

In this sample, this clone turned up many times. V is TRBV2 and J is TRBJ1-1; D is ambiguous. CDR3 length equals 12 residues. The V gene lost 0 bases and the J gene lost 11 bases, with 10 bases spanning the gap. Germline CDR1 SNHLY, CDR2 FYNNEI. The DNA of the CDR3 is TGTGCCAGCAGTGAAGCTGGCCTGGGGGCTTTCTTT. Its protein product is CASSEAGLGAFF.

The CDR3 reads CASSIPTGASDGYTF. CDR3 DNA sequence: TGTGCCAGCAGCATTCCAACAGGGGCATCCGACGGCTACACCTTC. The V call is TRBV7-9, the J call TRBJ1-2; 7 bases are a match to TRBD1. This CDR3 has 15 amino acids. The germline V gene has CDR1 SEHNR and CDR2 FQNEAQ (reference sequence). V gave up 5 bases and J gave up 8 bases; unmatched junction bases: 14.

This clone was seen just once. The CDR3, as DNA: TGTGCCAGCAGGGACAGGGCAACCTACGAGCAGTACTTC. Its translation: CASRDRATYEQYF. This chain joins TRBV28 and TRBJ2-7; 8 nucleotides match TRBD1. V gave up 6 bases and J gave up 2 bases; unmatched junction bases: 3. The CDR3 loop spans 13 amino acids. The germline V gene encodes CDR1 MDHEN and CDR2 SYDVKM. Full variable domain (remainder filled in from reference TRBV28 and TRBJ2-7): DVKVTQSSRYLVKRTGEKVFLECVQDMDHENMFWYRQDPGLGLRLIYFSYDVKMKEKGDIPEGYSVSREKKERFSLILESASTNQTSMYLCASRDRATYEQYFGPGTRLTVT.

The genes are TRBV19 and TRBJ1-2, with D tentatively TRBD1 (6 bases). CDR3 length equals 10 residues. Germline loops: CDR1 LNHDA, CDR2 SQIVND (reference sequence). Trimming stripped 5 bases from V and 8 bases from J, with 6 bases between. The CDR3 region has the DNA TGTGCCAGTAGTCAGGGGGGCTACACCTTC. It translates to CASSQGGYTF. Filled out from reference TRBV19 and TRBJ1-2, the complete variable domain reads DGGITQSPKYLFRKEGQNVTLSCEQNLNHDAMYWYRQDPGQGLRLIYYSQIVNDFQKGDIAEGYSVSREKKESFPLTVTSAQKNPTAFYLCASSQGGYTFGSGTRLTVV.

The V gene is TRBV10-1, the J gene TRBJ2-7, with 7 bases aligning to TRBD2. V lost 0 bases, J lost 2 bases, and 7 bases stayed unmatched. The length of the CDR3 is 16 residues. Germline CDR1 is WNHNN and CDR2 is SYGVQD (reference sequence). The CDR3 sequence is CASSESGRETPYEQYF. In DNA form, the CDR3 reads TGCGCCAGCAGTGAGTCGGGGCGGGAGACCCCCTACGAGCAGTACTTC.

The CDR3 nucleotides are TGTGCCAGCACGGGGGTTACTGGAAACACCATATATTTT. Amino acids: CASTGVTGNTIYF. This chain uses TRBV28 with TRBJ1-3; D possibly corresponds to TRBD1 (5 bases). Germline V CDR1 and CDR2: MDHEN, SYDVKM. V lost 7 bases to trimming and J lost 2 bases, with 9 bases between them. The CDR3 has 13 amino acids.

This chain uses TRBV23-1 with TRBJ2-7; the match to TRBD1 covers 10 bases. TRBV23-1 is noted as an ORF with a role that remains uncertain. The CDR3 has 14 residues. Unmatched junction bases numbered 1, after V lost 3 bases and J lost 2 bases. The CDR3 DNA sequence: TGCGCCAGCAGTCAGACAGGGGGCGCCTACGAGCAGTACTTC. This codes for CASSQTGGAYEQYF.

The chain joins TRBV13 to TRBJ2-7; D is perhaps TRBD1 or TRBD2 (6 bases each). This CDR3 comprises 15 residues. CDR1 PRHDT and CDR2 FYEKMQ come from the germline V gene (reference sequence). V was trimmed by 2 bases and J by 2 bases, leaving 13 bases between them. Written as DNA, the CDR3 is TGTGCCAGCAGCTTATTGGGGGGCATGGCCTACGAGCAGTACTTC. As protein: CASSLLGGMAYEQYF.

The chain has TRBV27 and TRBJ1-1, with D maybe TRBD1 (6 bases). The CDR3 loop spans 16 amino acids. The V gene's germline CDR1 is MNHEY and CDR2 SMNVEV (reference sequence). Trimming shortened V by 5 bases and J by 0 bases, and 16 bases separated the two germline ends. The CDR3 nucleotides are TGTGCCAGCAGTAATGGGGGGGCTATAATGAACACTGAAGCTTTCTTT. Translated: CASSNGGAIMNTEAFF.

This rearrangement joins TRBV28 to TRBJ2-1, with a tentative D call TRBD1 (6 bases). The ends were cut back, 5 bases at V and 4 bases at J, with 12 bases in the middle. The CDR3 sequence is 14 residues long. Per the germline V gene, CDR1 is MDHEN and CDR2 is SYDVKM. The CDR3 loop reads CASSRTAIYNEQFF. Written as DNA, the CDR3 is TGTGCCAGCAGTAGGACAGCAATTTACAATGAGCAGTTCTTC.

The gene calls are TRBV19 and TRBJ1-6; maybe TRBD1 (6 bases). Germline CDR1 reads LNHDA; CDR2 reads SQIVND (reference sequence). V was trimmed by 9 bases and J by 8 bases, leaving 23 bases between them. The CDR3 length is 16 residues. This CDR3 reads CASQKGGGDLHSPLHF. The CDR3 region has the DNA TGTGCCAGCCAAAAAGGAGGGGGGGACCTCCATTCACCCCTCCACTTT.

As DNA, the CDR3 is TGCGCCAGCAGTGAGGGCAGGAGGACTAGCAATCAGCCCCAGCATTTT. Translation gives CASSEGRRTSNQPQHF. The chain links TRBV10-2 to TRBJ1-5; D is undetermined. Trimming pared 2 bases from V and 0 bases from J, leaving 11 bases between. In germline, CDR1 is WSHSY, CDR2 SAAADI. The CDR3 has 16 residues.

This chain links TRBV6-6 with TRBJ1-1; the D gene is possibly TRBD1 (6 bases). This CDR3 is built from 13 residues. V was trimmed by 7 bases and J by 1 base, leaving 10 bases between them. Germline V gene sequence: CDR1 MNHNY, CDR2 SVGAGI (reference sequence). CDR3 sequence: CASTSTGNTEAFF. The CDR3 DNA reads TGTGCCAGCACTTCGACAGGGAACACTGAAGCTTTCTTT.

The chain combines TRBV11-2 with TRBJ2-3; D gene unclear. This CDR3 contains 13 residues. Germline V gene lookup returns CDR1 SGHAT and CDR2 FQNNGV. Trimming cost V 2 bases and J 4 bases, with 7 bases left between them. The CDR3 bases are TGTGCCAGCAGCTTATGGGGTCCAGATACGCAGTATTTT. This codes for CASSLWGPDTQYF.

This chain connects TRBV3-1 (or the pseudogene TRBV3-2) to TRBJ1-6; D may be TRBD1 (6 bases). The ends were cut back, 1 base at V and 10 bases at J, with 11 bases in the middle. Germline lookup yields CDR1 LGHDT and CDR2 YNNKEL (reference sequence). The CDR3 covers 14 residues. The CDR3 protein is CASSQGNRDSPLHF. Written as DNA, the CDR3 is TGTGCCAGCAGCCAAGGAAACAGGGACTCACCCCTCCACTTT.

V is TRBV10-1 and J is TRBJ2-7, with TRBD2 as a possible D gene (6 bases). V lost 2 bases and J 5 bases, leaving 22 bases between the germline ends. CDR1 is WNHNN, CDR2 SYGVQD, per germline (reference sequence). CDR3 length: 17 residues. The CDR3 loop is CASSENYLRGRFHEQYF. CDR3 nucleotides: TGCGCCAGCAGTGAGAACTATTTGCGGGGAAGGTTCCACGAGCAGTACTTC.

CDR3 bases: TGTGCCACCAGTGAGGGACTCTCCTACAATGAGCAGTTCTTC. Translated, it gives CATSEGLSYNEQFF. This rearrangement joins TRBV24-1 to TRBJ2-1, with TRBD2 as a possible D gene (6 bases). This CDR3 region has 14 residues. The germline V and J ends were trimmed by 4 bases and 0 bases, with 6 bases remaining between them. Germline loops: CDR1 KGHDR, CDR2 SFDVKD.

The V and J genes are TRBV3-1 (or the pseudogene TRBV3-2) and TRBJ2-5; 8 positions agree with TRBD2. The CDR3 runs 17 residues. V lost 3 bases to trimming and J lost 4 bases; unmatched junction nucleotides: 13. Germline V lookup: CDR1 LGHDT, CDR2 YNNKEL (reference sequence). The CDR3 nucleotides are TGTGCCAGCAGCCAGTTAACGGGAGGGCCAAAGCGAGAGACCCAGTACTTC. It codes for CASSQLTGGPKRETQYF.